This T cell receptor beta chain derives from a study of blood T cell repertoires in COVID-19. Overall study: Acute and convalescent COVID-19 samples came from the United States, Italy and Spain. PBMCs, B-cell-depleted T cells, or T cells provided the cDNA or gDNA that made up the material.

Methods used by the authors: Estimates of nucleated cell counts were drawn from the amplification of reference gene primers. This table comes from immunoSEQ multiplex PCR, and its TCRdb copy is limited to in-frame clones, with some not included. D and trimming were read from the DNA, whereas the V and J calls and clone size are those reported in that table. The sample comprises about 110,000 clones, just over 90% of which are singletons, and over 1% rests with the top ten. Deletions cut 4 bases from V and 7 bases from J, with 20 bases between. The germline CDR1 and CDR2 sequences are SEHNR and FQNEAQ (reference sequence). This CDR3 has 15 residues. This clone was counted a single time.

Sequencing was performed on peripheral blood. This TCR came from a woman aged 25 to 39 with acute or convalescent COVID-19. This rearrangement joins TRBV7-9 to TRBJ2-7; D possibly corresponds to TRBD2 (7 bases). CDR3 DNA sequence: TGTGCCAGCAGCTCCCCCGGCAGAGGGGGGGGAGAGCAGTACTTC. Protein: CASSSPGRGGGEQYF.